This T cell receptor beta chain is drawn from a study of blood T cells in healthy people across ages. The ends were cut back, 0 bases at V and 7 bases at J, with 15 bases in the middle. Germline V gene data show CDR1 as LGHNA and CDR2 as YNFKEQ. The CDR3 runs 15 residues. Sample-barcoded 5' priming and a J-beta primer mix drove a second PCR of 7 to 11 cycles. Each CDR3 protein gets one entry after TCRdb re-called the 5' RACE reads with MiXCR. Among 1.8 million or so distinct CDR3 sequences listed, 35% to 50% were seen once. This clonotype was sampled from a human donor in good health. The V call is TRBV4-2, the J call TRBJ2-5, with no clear D. Input material: blood. The DNA for the CDR3 is TGTGCCAGCAGCCAAGATCATGCCGGCTTGGGGACCCAGTACTTC. Its translation is CASSQDHAGLGTQYF.